This TCR beta chain derives from a study of blood T cells in healthy people across ages. As for the study in general: The template switching approach captured approximately one barcoded beta molecule for every two T cells. The study, taken as a whole, reports: Unsorted PBMCs prevented conclusive naive versus antigen-experienced comparison.

With a J-beta primer mix and a sample-barcoded 5' primer, a second PCR ran roughly 7 to 11 cycles. In TCRdb, the 5' RACE reads were re-called with MiXCR into one record per CDR3 protein. The top ten hold around a fifth of the sample, which has about a million distinct CDR3 sequences, just over 50% seen once. As concerns this clonotype: Its antigen is currently unknown.

This sequence was found in a woman aged 55-69 years in good health. Sequenced material: blood.

CDR3 residues: CASSPVGLVSTDTQYF. CDR3 nucleotides: TGTGCCAGCTCACCGGTCGGACTAGTGAGCACAGATACGCAGTATTTT. The rearrangement uses TRBV18 and TRBJ2-3; TRBD2 aligns across 7 bases. The CDR3 is 16 residues long. V was clipped by 3 bases and J by 0 bases; unmatched bases: 6. Germline V lookup: CDR1 KGHSH, CDR2 LQKENI.